Shown below are 3 T cell receptor beta chains from a single sample sequenced in a study of human T cells and chemical hapten exposure. Time point defined: patch test 2, 6 weeks after DPC sensitization. The treatment denotes: therapeutic diphenylcyclopropenone sensitization with weekly scalp DPC. From the RACE reads, TCRdb called clonotypes with MiXCR, one entry per CDR3 protein. The sample lists tens of thousands of distinct CDR3 sequences, 10% seen once, with around 6.8% in the top ten. Source: whole blood, taken in connection with sensitization to the hapten diphenylcyclopropenone (DPC). The origin of the receptors is a woman aged 50 to 60 with alopecia areata. Some clones in this sample may be carry-over from other donors' samples.

This clonotype was observed many times. The chain joins TRBV5-1 to TRBJ1-1; 7 positions match TRBD1. V trimming: 6 bases; J trimming: 1 base; junction bases outside the gene matches: 12. Germline assignment: CDR1 SGHRS and CDR2 YFSETQ. This CDR3 has 16 residues. CDR3 region: CASMTGPRQGNTEAFF. The CDR3 DNA follows: TGCGCCAGCATGACTGGCCCCCGACAGGGGAACACTGAAGCTTTCTTT.

There are many counts of this clonotype. This sequence joins TRBV29-1 and TRBJ2-1; D remains ambiguous. The V gene lost 2 bases and the J gene lost 8 bases, with 13 bases spanning the gap. In germline, CDR1 is SQVTM, CDR2 ANQGSEA. This CDR3 has 13 amino acids. CDR3 residues: CSVEHYQSYEQFF. The CDR3, as DNA: TGCAGCGTTGAACATTACCAGTCATATGAGCAGTTCTTC.

This clonotype has a count of ten or more. The V gene is TRBV6-5, the J gene TRBJ2-3; 7 bases are a match to TRBD2. Trimming at V came to 0 bases and at J to 2 bases, leaving 5 bases not matched to a gene. The CDR3 runs to 16 residues. CDR1 and CDR2 from the germline V gene are MNHEY and SVGAGI. CDR3 loop: CASSYSASGATDTQYF. Here the CDR3 DNA reads TGTGCCAGCAGTTACTCGGCTAGCGGCGCCACAGATACGCAGTATTTT.